These T cell receptor beta chains were read from a single sample in a study of vaccination effects on CD4 cells after COVID-19. Measured with immunoSEQ multiplex PCR; TCRdb has only the in-frame clones, and not every one. The table lists under 25,000 clones, roughly 74% of them singletons. These receptors are not linked to any known antigen. The sequencing here drew on CD4+ T cells from PBMCs cultured with SARS-CoV-2 spike peptides, taken before COVID-19 vaccination. These receptors were taken from a human donor who had a prior SARS-CoV-2 infection. CDR3s include the opening cysteine and the closing phenylalanine or tryptophan. A D gene is named only where the DNA matches it firmly. Only some rows state a clone size, as once, few, many or a class for expanded clones.

TRBV5-1,TRBJ2-7,-,-,CASSLDGLNYEQYF,TGCGCCAGCAGCTTGGATGGCCTAAACTACGAGCAGTACTTC
TRBV9,TRBJ2-7,-,few,CASSVGQTPSYEQYF,TGTGCCAGCAGCGTAGGGCAGACCCCTTCCTACGAGCAGTACTTC
TRBV5-1,TRBJ2-3,-,-,CASSLVEPSRDTQYF,TGCGCCAGCAGCTTGGTAGAGCCTAGTCGGGATACGCAGTATTTT
TRBV7-9,TRBJ1-3,-,-,CASSSTRGSGNTIYF,TGTGCCAGCAGCTCTACACGCGGCTCTGGAAACACCATATATTTT
TRBV5-1,TRBJ1-1,TRBD1,-,CASSLAQGATEAFF,TGCGCCAGCAGCTTGGCGCAGGGGGCCACTGAAGCTTTCTTT
TRBV2,TRBJ1-5,-,-,CASSASLGRDWLQPQHF,TGTGCCAGCAGTGCTAGCTTGGGTCGGGACTGGTTACAGCCCCAGCATTTT
TRBV7-8,TRBJ1-1,-,-,CASSFQGQGTEAFF,TGTGCCAGCAGCTTCCAAGGGCAGGGCACTGAAGCTTTCTTT
TRBV6-6,TRBJ2-7,-,-,CASCLNRGAGDPNEQYF,TGTGCCAGCTGTCTTAACAGGGGAGCGGGGGATCCCAACGAGCAGTACTTC
TRBV27,TRBJ1-1,-,-,CASSFLDRREAFF,TGTGCCAGCAGTTTCCTGGACCGTCGGGAAGCTTTCTTT
TRBV14,TRBJ2-5,-,-,CASSPRTGPGGETQYF,TGTGCCAGCAGCCCCCGGACAGGCCCTGGGGGGGAGACCCAGTACTTC
TRBV4-3,TRBJ2-7,TRBD1,-,CASSLSATGVGGYEQYF,TGCGCCAGCAGCCTCAGCGCCACAGGGGTTGGGGGCTACGAGCAGTACTTC
TRBV5-1,TRBJ2-3,-,-,CASSLGWGGTDTQYF,TGCGCCAGCAGCTTGGGATGGGGGGGCACAGATACGCAGTATTTT
TRBV6-5,TRBJ2-3,TRBD1,-,CATKTGGGTDTQYF,TGTGCCACCAAGACAGGGGGCGGCACAGATACGCAGTATTTT
TRBV3-1/TRBV3-2,TRBJ2-1,TRBD2,-,CASKAGGGLDEQFF,TGTGCCAGCAAAGCGGGAGGGGGTTTGGATGAGCAGTTCTTC
TRBV19,TRBJ1-5,TRBD1,-,CASTFDPSGQGGGQPQHF,TGTGCCAGTACCTTCGATCCCTCGGGACAGGGGGGAGGTCAGCCCCAGCATTTT
TRBV6-6,TRBJ2-7,-,-,CASSYVLSRTGYEQYF,TGTGCCAGCAGTTACGTTTTATCCAGAACAGGATACGAGCAGTACTTC
TRBV11-2,TRBJ2-7,-,-,CASSLSPNLYEQYF,TGTGCCAGCAGCTTATCCCCGAATTTATACGAGCAGTACTTC
TRBV7-9,TRBJ2-7,-,-,CASSLSRLSYEQYF,TGTGCCAGCAGCTTGTCCAGACTTTCCTACGAGCAGTACTTC
TRBV5-6,TRBJ1-5,TRBD1,-,CASSMGQGNQPQHF,TGTGCCAGCAGCATGGGACAGGGAAACCAGCCCCAGCATTTT
TRBV4-2,TRBJ1-3,-,-,CASSPEGTSGNTIYF,TGTGCCAGCAGCCCAGAGGGGACCTCTGGAAACACCATATATTTT
TRBV9,TRBJ2-7,-,-,CASSVDGRLSMNEQYF,TGTGCCAGCAGCGTAGATGGGCGGCTCTCCATGAACGAGCAGTACTTC
TRBV19,TRBJ2-7,TRBD1,few,CASSRDRSYEQYF,TGTGCCAGTAGTAGGGACAGATCCTACGAGCAGTACTTC
TRBV7-8,TRBJ2-7,-,few,CASSSGRGQVTYEQYF,TGTGCCAGCAGCTCGGGGCGGGGGCAGGTAACCTACGAGCAGTACTTC
TRBV20-1,TRBJ1-1,TRBD1,-,CSASPLGTVVMNTEAFF,TGCAGTGCTAGTCCCCTGGGGACAGTAGTTATGAACACTGAAGCTTTCTTT
TRBV7-2,TRBJ1-2,-,-,CASSLRRTVVYGYTF,TGTGCCAGCAGCTTACGAAGGACTGTGGTCTATGGCTACACCTTC
TRBV11-3,TRBJ2-3,-,once,CASSRGRADTQYF,TGTGCCAGCAGCCGAGGTCGCGCAGATACGCAGTATTTT
TRBV12-3/TRBV12-4,TRBJ2-1,-,-,CASSLGGTEFF,TGTGCCAGCAGTTTGGGAGGAACTGAGTTCTTC
TRBV9,TRBJ1-2,-,-,CASSVAGQRSRYGGYTF,TGTGCCAGCAGCGTAGCAGGACAAAGGTCTCGCTATGGGGGCTACACCTTC
TRBV9,TRBJ2-3,TRBD2,-,CASSVAQIGTSGSTDTQYF,TGTGCCAGCAGCGTAGCTCAGATTGGGACTAGCGGGAGCACAGATACGCAGTATTTT
TRBV10-2,TRBJ2-3,TRBD1,-,CASSRQGALGTDTQYF,TGCGCCAGCAGTAGACAGGGGGCTTTAGGCACAGATACGCAGTATTTT
TRBV18,TRBJ2-5,TRBD2,-,CASSPPVLAGNNRVEETQYF,TGTGCCAGCTCACCACCTGTACTAGCGGGGAATAACCGGGTCGAAGAGACCCAGTACTTC
TRBV5-1,TRBJ2-3,TRBD2,-,CASSAGLAGGPSDTQYF,TGCGCCAGCAGCGCCGGACTAGCGGGGGGGCCCTCAGATACGCAGTATTTT
TRBV18,TRBJ2-7,-,once,CASSPRSGSSYEQYF,TGTGCCAGCTCACCGAGGTCAGGTTCCTCCTACGAGCAGTACTTC
TRBV6-5,TRBJ2-5,TRBD1,-,CASLQGAWQETQYF,TGTGCCAGCTTACAGGGGGCATGGCAAGAGACCCAGTACTTC
TRBV11-3,TRBJ2-2,TRBD2,-,CASSLDRWLAGQTNTGELFF,TGTGCCAGCAGCTTAGATCGGTGGCTAGCGGGACAAACGAACACCGGGGAGCTGTTTTTT
TRBV18,TRBJ2-1,TRBD1,once,CASSPPQGVMFDEQFF,TGTGCCAGCTCACCACCGCAGGGGGTGATGTTCGATGAGCAGTTCTTC
TRBV20-1,TRBJ2-7,-,-,CSASGQRTYEQYF,TGCAGTGCTAGTGGCCAGCGTACCTACGAGCAGTACTTC
TRBV3-1/TRBV3-2,TRBJ2-1,-,-,CASSQVQEFSAQFF,TGTGCCAGCAGCCAAGTGCAGGAGTTCAGTGCGCAGTTCTTC
TRBV30,TRBJ1-3,-,few,CAWTSALGNTIYF,TGTGCCTGGACCTCAGCACTTGGAAACACCATATATTTT
TRBV9,TRBJ1-2,-,-,CASSGGGPSPYYGYTF,TGTGCCAGCAGCGGGGGGGGGCCTTCCCCGTACTATGGCTACACCTTC
TRBV5-1,TRBJ1-4,-,-,CASSYGTGEKLFF,TGCGCCAGCAGCTACGGGACTGGAGAAAAACTGTTTTTT
TRBV24-1,TRBJ2-1,TRBD2,-,CATSGPRTSGGPWALHNEQFF,TGTGCCACCAGTGGACCACGGACTAGCGGGGGACCCTGGGCCCTACACAATGAGCAGTTCTTC
TRBV7-6,TRBJ2-3,TRBD1,-,CASSLNTGADTQYF,TGTGCCAGCAGCTTAAACACAGGGGCAGATACGCAGTATTTT
TRBV10-3,TRBJ2-7,-,-,CAISDGGETEQYF,TGTGCCATCAGTGACGGAGGGGAGACCGAGCAGTACTTC
TRBV7-2,TRBJ2-5,-,-,CASSLWGRETQYF,TGTGCCAGCAGCTTATGGGGCCGGGAGACCCAGTACTTC
TRBV24-1,TRBJ2-1,TRBD2,-,CATSDSRTSEHEQFF,TGTGCCACCAGTGATTCCCGGACTAGCGAGCATGAGCAGTTCTTC
TRBV2,TRBJ2-1,-,once,CASAGAGGLAGRSYNEQFF,TGTGCCAGCGCGGGGGCAGGGGGCCTAGCGGGGCGCTCCTACAATGAGCAGTTCTTC
TRBV7-3,TRBJ1-5,-,few,CASSTGANQPQHF,TGTGCCAGCAGCACCGGGGCCAATCAGCCCCAGCATTTT
TRBV5-1,TRBJ1-4,-,-,CASSLVGGGGERLFF,TGCGCCAGCAGCTTGGTTGGTGGGGGCGGTGAAAGACTGTTTTTT
TRBV5-1,TRBJ2-6,-,-,CASSLGVSGANVLTF,TGCGCCAGCAGCTTGGGCGTTTCTGGGGCCAACGTCCTGACTTTC
TRBV30,TRBJ2-7,TRBD2,few,CAWEGLAGGRIYEQYF,TGTGCCTGGGAGGGACTAGCGGGCGGGAGGATCTACGAGCAGTACTTC
TRBV7-3,TRBJ2-1,TRBD2,-,CASSLLAGGSVDEQFF,TGTGCCAGCAGCTTACTAGCGGGGGGATCTGTCGATGAGCAGTTCTTC
TRBV18,TRBJ2-5,-,-,CASSQDQETQYF,TGTGCCAGCTCACAGGACCAAGAGACCCAGTACTTC